A selection of T cell receptor beta chains follows, all from one sample in a study of blood T cell repertoires in COVID-19. Measured with immunoSEQ multiplex PCR; TCRdb has only the in-frame clones, and not every one. The table records 80,000 to 95,000 clones, about 83% of them present only once. Sequencing was done on a sample of peripheral blood. Receptors originate from a woman between 70 and 85 years old with acute or convalescent COVID-19. The CDR3 runs from the conserved cysteine through the conserved F or W. A D gene is named only where the DNA matches it firmly. Only part of the rows carry a size: once, few, many, or a class if the clone is expanded.

>-|TRBJ1-5|TRBV6-5|-
CASFSNRAQNQPQHF
TGTGCCAGCTTTAGCAACAGGGCCCAAAATCAGCCCCAGCATTTT
>-|TRBJ2-2|TRBV6-5|-
CASSYSIGANTGELFF
TGTGCCAGCAGTTACTCAATAGGGGCGAACACCGGGGAGCTGTTTTTT
>-|TRBJ2-1|TRBV2|TRBD2
CASSVNLTSGGHNEQFF
TGTGCCAGCAGTGTAAATTTAACTAGCGGGGGGCACAATGAGCAGTTCTTC
>-|TRBJ2-3|TRBV12-3/TRBV12-4|-
CASSGHTTDTQYF
TGTGCCAGCAGTGGACACACCACAGATACGCAGTATTTT
>-|TRBJ1-6|TRBV27|-
CASRSGGVNSPLHF
TGTGCCAGCAGATCGGGGGGGGTAAATTCACCCCTCCACTTT
>once|TRBJ2-1|TRBV2|TRBD2
CASIKSGRSYNEQFF
TGTGCCAGCATTAAGAGCGGGAGAAGCTACAATGAGCAGTTCTTC
>once|TRBJ1-5|TRBV9|TRBD1
CASSVGTGGQPQHF
TGTGCCAGCAGCGTAGGAACAGGGGGACAGCCCCAGCATTTT
>-|TRBJ2-1|TRBV3-1/TRBV3-2|TRBD2
CASSGGLAGGYNEQFF
TGTGCCAGCAGCGGAGGACTAGCGGGGGGGTACAATGAGCAGTTCTTC
>-|TRBJ2-2|TRBV6-5|-
CASSYTGVGGELFF
TGTGCCAGCAGTTACACCGGGGTAGGCGGGGAGCTGTTTTTT
>-|TRBJ2-5|TRBV28|-
CASSRETQYF
TGTGCCAGCTCCAGAGAGACCCAGTACTTC
>-|TRBJ1-2|TRBV19|-
CASSELTGTYGYTF
TGTGCCAGTAGTGAACTCACAGGGACCTATGGCTACACCTTC
>few|TRBJ2-3|TRBV10-1|-
CASSESLTSVGSDTQYF
TGCGCCAGCAGTGAGTCGTTGACGTCGGTCGGGTCAGATACGCAGTATTTT
>-|TRBJ1-4|TRBV5-5|TRBD1
CASSLGPGTANEKLFF
TGTGCCAGCAGCTTGGGGCCCGGGACAGCTAATGAAAAACTGTTTTTT
>-|TRBJ1-1|TRBV19|-
CASSPTSPIPMNTEAFF
TGTGCCAGTAGTCCCACCTCGCCTATACCTATGAACACTGAAGCTTTCTTT
>-|TRBJ1-4|TRBV5-1|TRBD1
CASSFQGDINEKLFF
TGCGCCAGCAGCTTCCAGGGGGATATAAATGAAAAACTGTTTTTT
>-|TRBJ1-1|TRBV5-1|-
CASNLTDSHTEAFF
TGCGCCAGCAACCTGACCGACAGCCACACTGAAGCTTTCTTT
>-|TRBJ1-6|TRBV5-4|-
CASSLGTAYNSPLHF
TGTGCCAGCAGTCTCGGGACTGCTTATAATTCACCCCTCCACTTT
>once|TRBJ2-5|TRBV12-2|-
CASRLRSREEVETQYF
TGTGCAAGTCGCCTAAGAAGTAGGGAGGAGGTGGAGACCCAGTACTTC
>-|TRBJ2-5|TRBV7-8|TRBD2
CASSPGGRVQETQYF
TGTGCCAGCAGCCCCGGGGGGAGGGTCCAAGAGACCCAGTACTTC
>-|TRBJ2-2|TRBV12-3/TRBV12-4|TRBD1
CAGYRGNTGELFF
TGTGCCGGGTACAGGGGAAACACCGGGGAGCTGTTTTTT
>-|TRBJ2-3|TRBV4-3|TRBD2
CASRGLAGTTDTQYF
TGCGCCAGCAGGGGACTAGCGGGGACCACAGATACGCAGTATTTT
>once|TRBJ1-3|TRBV9|TRBD1
CASSVGSDRVKGNTIYF
TGTGCCAGCAGCGTCGGGTCGGACAGGGTAAAGGGAAACACCATATATTTT
>-|TRBJ2-1|TRBV12-5|-
CASGLVLGGAYNEQFF
TGTGCTAGTGGTTTGGTACTGGGAGGCGCCTACAATGAGCAGTTCTTC
>-|TRBJ2-5|TRBV7-9|-
CASTSGTGGRETQYF
TGTGCCAGCACCTCAGGGACCGGGGGAAGGGAGACCCAGTACTTC
>-|TRBJ1-2|TRBV27|TRBD1
CASGQGVGSYGYTF
TGTGCCAGCGGACAGGGGGTGGGTTCCTATGGCTACACCTTC
>-|TRBJ1-2|TRBV3-1/TRBV3-2|-
CASSHSVGAGLAYGYTF
TGTGCCAGCAGCCACAGTGTTGGGGCAGGGTTGGCCTATGGCTACACCTTC
>few|TRBJ2-2|TRBV4-1|TRBD2
CASSRAGGPAGELFF
TGCGCCAGCAGCCGAGCGGGGGGGCCGGCCGGGGAGCTGTTTTTT
>-|TRBJ1-1|TRBV14|-
CASSQEPRNTEAFF
TGTGCCAGCAGCCAAGAGCCGAGGAACACTGAAGCTTTCTTT
>-|TRBJ1-5|TRBV5-1|-
CASSWTQGGQPQHF
TGCGCCAGCAGCTGGACTCAAGGAGGTCAGCCCCAGCATTTT
>-|TRBJ1-2|TRBV5-1|TRBD1
CASSTGQGGPLLDYTF
TGCGCCAGCAGCACCGGACAGGGGGGTCCCCTATTAGACTACACCTTC
>few|TRBJ1-5|TRBV27|TRBD1
CASSITGGLQPQHF
TGTGCCAGCAGTATAACAGGGGGCCTGCAGCCCCAGCATTTT
>medium-sized|TRBJ2-1|TRBV12-3/TRBV12-4|-
CASSLRENEQFF
TGTGCCAGCAGTTTACGAGAGAATGAGCAGTTCTTC